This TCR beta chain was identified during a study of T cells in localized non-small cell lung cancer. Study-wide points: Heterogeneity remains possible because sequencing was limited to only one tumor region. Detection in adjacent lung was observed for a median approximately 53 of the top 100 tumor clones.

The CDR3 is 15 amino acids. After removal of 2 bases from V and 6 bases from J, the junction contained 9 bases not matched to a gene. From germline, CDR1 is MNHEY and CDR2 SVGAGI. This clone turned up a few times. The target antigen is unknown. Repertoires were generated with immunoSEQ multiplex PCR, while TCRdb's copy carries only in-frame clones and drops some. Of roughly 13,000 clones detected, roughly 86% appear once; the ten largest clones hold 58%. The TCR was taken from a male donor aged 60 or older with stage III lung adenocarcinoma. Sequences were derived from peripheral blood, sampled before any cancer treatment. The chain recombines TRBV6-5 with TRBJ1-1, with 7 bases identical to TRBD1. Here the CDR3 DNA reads TGTGCCAGCAGTTACCTTACCGACAGGGTCGCTGAAGCTTTCTTT. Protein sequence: CASSYLTDRVAEAFF.